The source of this T cell receptor beta chain is a study of identical twins. Notes on the study in general: Low generation probability was overrepresented in out-of-frame alpha sequences shared by twins. Beta clonotypes that were abundant in cord blood contained fewer insertions, a pattern absent from memory repertoires.

Turning to this clonotype: Its matching antigen is unknown.

V lost 2 bases and J 5 bases, leaving 13 bases between the germline ends. This CDR3 is built from 15 residues. The germline CDR1 and CDR2 sequences are SGHRS and YFSETQ. Template switching created a universal primer site, and the cDNA included unique molecular identifiers. TCRdb re-called the 5' RACE reads through MiXCR, storing one row per CDR3 protein. The data contain approximately 550,000 distinct CDR3 sequences, about a fifth of them seen just once; the ten biggest clones take up 0.48%. The sample was also linked to a second study, of yellow fever vaccine responses in identical twins.

The source is a young woman in good health. This rearrangement joins TRBV5-1 to TRBJ2-2, with a possible D match to TRBD1 (6 bases). The material sequenced was CD4+ T cells sorted from blood. Here the CDR3 reads CASSFWSGETGELFF. The CDR3 region has the DNA TGCGCCAGCAGCTTCTGGTCAGGGGAGACCGGGGAGCTGTTTTTT.